The TCR beta chain described here comes from a study of blood T cell repertoires in COVID-19. Whole-study context: There were acute and convalescent COVID-19 samples, and they came from the United States, Italy and Spain. The cDNA or gDNA used as material had been derived from T cells, B-cell-depleted T cells, or PBMCs.

Trimming removed 4 bases at V and 1 base at J, with 13 bases between. CDR1 is SQVTM and CDR2 is ANQGSEA in the germline V gene. There are 14 residues in the CDR3. Original handling: Estimation of nucleated cell counts was performed using reference gene primer amplification. Repertoires were generated with immunoSEQ multiplex PCR, while TCRdb's copy carries only in-frame clones and drops some. The V and J calls and clone size are taken from that table; D and trimming were inferred from the DNA. The top ten clones hold 4% to 5.5% of a sample with 400,000 to 550,000 clones, around 89% of them seen once.

The clonotype comes from a woman in her 30s with acute or convalescent COVID-19. Sequenced input: peripheral blood. V usage is TRBV29-1 and J usage is TRBJ1-1; no clear D gene. DNA of the CDR3: TGCAGCGTTGTCGAGGGTAGCGGGAACACTGAAGCTTTCTTT. Amino acids: CSVVEGSGNTEAFF.